The present T cell receptor (beta chain) was sequenced within a study of blood T cell repertoires in COVID-19. Original analysis: For nucleated cells, counts were estimated from reference gene primer amplification. Sequenced by immunoSEQ multiplex PCR; TCRdb stores in-frame clones only, minus some. That table gives V, J and clone size, and the DNA gave D and trimming. The repertoire consists of about 45,000 clones, with 80% to 95% occurring once and the leading ten covering 12%. The CDR3 runs 16 residues. Trimming at V came to 3 bases and at J to 9 bases, leaving 14 bases not matched to a gene. The germline gives CDR1 MNHNS, CDR2 SASEGT.

The sample consisted of peripheral blood. The clonotype comes from a human donor in a cohort sampled during active COVID-19. This sequence joins TRBV6-1 and TRBJ1-3; 7 nucleotides align to TRBD1. CDR3 DNA: TGTGCCAGCAGTGAGGATGGACAGGCTGGACCGGTCACCATATATTTT. It codes for CASSEDGQAGPVTIYF.